This TCR beta chain was identified in a study of blood T cell repertoires in COVID-19 (TCRdb year 2020). General notes on the study: The collaborator samples originated in the United States, Italy and Spain and spanned the acute and convalescent phases of COVID-19. The material from the prospective study consisted of cDNA or gDNA derived from T cells, B-cell-depleted T cells, or PBMCs. Subjects who had been exposed to COVID-19, were actively infected with it, or had recovered from it provided the deeply sampled blood TCRbeta repertoires that made up the dataset. A freely available public database, intended as a resource for researchers studying the immune response to SARS-CoV-2, is where the repertoires were released. Samples were obtained from the ongoing ImmuneRACE study (first 160 participants) and from about 1,300 subjects provided by 6 global collaborators. The sample metadata nearly always contained a de-identified subject ID, COVID-19 status, age in years and sex. HLA class I and class II types, where available, came from metadata supplied by the sample provider rather than from assay-based typing. Results and caveats for the whole study, not just this receptor: Clinical and demographic metadata were provided uncurated, with the amount varying by source and participant.

One collaborating source in Seattle enrolled patients while the patients were actively infected and followed the patients over time throughout the course of disease. Collaborating institutions collected whole blood in K2EDTA tubes following their own protocols. For TCRbeta analysis, collaborators shipped samples as frozen whole blood, isolated PBMCs, or DNA extracted from either of those sample types. The immunoSEQ Assay, a bias-controlled multiplex PCR, was used to amplify TCRbeta CDR3 regions from genomic DNA. The original methods were these. The number of nucleated cells in each sample was estimated from the amplification of reference gene primers within the assay. To quantify the absolute abundance of each unique TCRbeta CDR3 rearrangement, sequence reads were collapsed and filtered. For each sample, productive Simpson clonality was calculated as the square root of Simpson's diversity index across productive rearrangements. In its TCRdb copy, this immuneACCESS table keeps in-frame sequences only and misses some clones. Where compared with another copy, unresolved V genes explain less than half of these, and the others have no known cause. For V, J and clone size, that table is used; D and trimming come from the DNA. The table for this sample lists 250,000 or so clones; about 91% of them were counted only once. The top ten hold about 5.9% of the sample.

A remark on this clone: Its antigen has not been determined. The sample holds no much larger clone one base away, and base qualities are not on file.

The V and J ends are trimmed by 5 bases and 10 bases, leaving 12 bases between them. The CDR3 spans 12 residues, from the cysteine through the phenylalanine. The CDR3 DNA has 36 bases and is translated from base 1. Input material: peripheral blood. The TCR originated in a woman aged 25 to 39 with COVID-19, enrolled during active disease. Recombination connected TRBV12-3 or TRBV12-4 to TRBJ2-1; a tentative D call is TRBD2 (5 bases match). The encoded CDR3 is CASSLWSGEQFF. The nucleotides read TGTGCCAGCAGTCTCTGGAGCGGCGAGCAGTTCTTC.